Listed below are T cell receptor beta chains from one sample, sequenced in a study of Ad26.COV2.S vaccination and SARS-CoV-2 variants. Assay: immunoSEQ multiplex PCR; the TCRdb copy retains only in-frame clones and omits some. The table shows 300,000 to 350,000 clones, with around 84% occurring only once. Sequenced material: peripheral blood, taken in a trial of Ad26.COV2.S vaccine versus placebo. These receptors originate from a person between 18 and 59 years old who received the Ad26.COV2.S COVID-19 vaccine or a placebo. The CDR3 runs from the conserved cysteine through the conserved F or W. The D gene is left open where the match is weak. Clone size is shown for a subset of rows, as once, few, many or a class of expanded clone.

abundance,v_gene,len,j_gene,d_gene,CDR3nt,CDR3aa
once,TRBV7-3,14,TRBJ2-5,NA,TGTGCCAGCAGCCCAATGGGACTCCGAGGGACCCAGTACTTC,CASSPMGLRGTQYF
NA,TRBV6-5,14,TRBJ1-2,TRBD1,TGTGCCAGCGCCCCCGGGACAGGGGTTTATGGCTACACCTTC,CASAPGTGVYGYTF
NA,TRBV11-2,12,TRBJ2-6,NA,TGTGCCAGCAGCTCCCAGAGGGTTGTCCTGACTTTC,CASSSQRVVLTF
once,TRBV19,15,TRBJ1-5,TRBD1,TGTGCCAGTAGTGCCGGGACAGGGGGACGTCGAGCCCAGCATTTT,CASSAGTGGRRAQHF
NA,TRBV14,15,TRBJ1-2,TRBD1,TGTGCCAGCAGCCAGGGGCCGGGACAGGGGTATGGCTACACCTTC,CASSQGPGQGYGYTF
NA,TRBV7-2,14,TRBJ2-7,NA,TGTGCCAGCAGCTTAGGCAGGAGCGGCTACGAGCAGTACTTC,CASSLGRSGYEQYF
NA,TRBV5-8,16,TRBJ2-1,NA,TGTGCCAGCAGCTTCACTGGCGGGCAGGGGCACAATGAGCAGTTCTTC,CASSFTGGQGHNEQFF
NA,TRBV5-1,14,TRBJ2-1,NA,TGCGCCAGCAGGACGCAGAGCTCCTACAATGAGCAGTTCTTC,CASRTQSSYNEQFF
NA,TRBV3-1/TRBV3-2,13,TRBJ1-2,TRBD1,TGTGCCAGCAGCCAACGGACAGGGGATGGCTACACCTTC,CASSQRTGDGYTF
NA,TRBV7-2,13,TRBJ2-7,TRBD1,TGTGCCAGCAGCTTTGGGACAGGCAACGAGCAGTACTTC,CASSFGTGNEQYF
NA,TRBV19,16,TRBJ1-2,NA,TGTGCCAGTAGTCTTCTTTACGACAGGTATTCGGATGGCTACACCTTC,CASSLLYDRYSDGYTF
NA,TRBV6-2/TRBV6-3,15,TRBJ1-5,TRBD1,TGTGCCAGCAGCCAGACAGGGGGCTTCAATCAGCCCCAGCATTTT,CASSQTGGFNQPQHF
NA,TRBV6-5,15,TRBJ2-5,NA,TGTGCCAGCAGTCCAGAGGCGAGGGCCCAAGAGACCCAGTACTTC,CASSPEARAQETQYF
NA,TRBV19,15,TRBJ2-7,TRBD2,TGTGCCAGTAGTAGACTAGCGGGGGGGCATTACGAGCAGTACTTC,CASSRLAGGHYEQYF
NA,TRBV19,15,TRBJ2-5,TRBD1,TGTGCCAGTACCGACCGGGACAGGGGGCGAGAGACCCAGTACTTC,CASTDRDRGRETQYF
NA,TRBV5-1,15,TRBJ1-1,TRBD1,TGCGCCAGCAGCTCCCTGGACAGGGGAGGCACTGAAGCTTTCTTT,CASSSLDRGGTEAFF
NA,TRBV7-9,12,TRBJ2-7,NA,TGTGCCAGCAGCTTAGAGGGCGGAGAGCAGTACTTC,CASSLEGGEQYF
NA,TRBV6-5,14,TRBJ1-2,NA,TGTGCCAGCAGTTACTCGGATAGGAGAGAGGGCTACACCTTC,CASSYSDRREGYTF
NA,TRBV5-6,14,TRBJ2-5,NA,TGTGCCAGCAGCTTGGTCGGACTGGAAGAGACCCAGTACTTC,CASSLVGLEETQYF
NA,TRBV11-2,15,TRBJ2-2,TRBD1,TGTGCCAGCAGCCGTGGACAGGGGGCGATCGGGGAGCTGTTTTTT,CASSRGQGAIGELFF
NA,TRBV6-1,15,TRBJ1-2,NA,TGTGCCAGCAGTGAGGGGGTCAGGCCCCATCATGGCTACACCTTC,CASSEGVRPHHGYTF
NA,TRBV7-3,15,TRBJ2-7,TRBD2,TGTGCCAGCAGCTTGCTAGCGGGGGGGTCTTACGAGCAGTACTTC,CASSLLAGGSYEQYF
few,TRBV19,17,TRBJ2-3,NA,TGTGCCAGTAGTATAGATCTATCGGGGAGCCAGGGAGATACGCAGTATTTT,CASSIDLSGSQGDTQYF
NA,TRBV5-4,16,TRBJ1-3,NA,TGTGCCAGCAGCTTCCGGGACACCGGTTCTGGAAACACCATATATTTT,CASSFRDTGSGNTIYF
NA,TRBV30,15,TRBJ2-3,TRBD2,TGTGCCTGGACCCCGGGCGGGGGACGATTTGATACGCAGTATTTT,CAWTPGGGRFDTQYF
NA,TRBV6-2/TRBV6-3,15,TRBJ2-1,NA,TGTGCCAGCAGTGTGAGGGGGGGCTCCTACAATGAGCAGTTCTTC,CASSVRGGSYNEQFF
NA,TRBV29-1,16,TRBJ2-3,TRBD2,TGCAGCGTTGTGGTGGGGACTAGCTCACGCACAGATACGCAGTATTTT,CSVVVGTSSRTDTQYF
NA,TRBV7-2,16,TRBJ2-7,TRBD2,TGTGCCAGCAGCGCCAGTTTCGGGACGGGAGGCTACGAGCAGTACTTC,CASSASFGTGGYEQYF
NA,TRBV11-1,13,TRBJ1-1,NA,TGTGCCAGCAGCTTAGGGAGGAACACTGAAGCTTTCTTT,CASSLGRNTEAFF
NA,TRBV5-4,12,TRBJ1-4,TRBD1,TGTGCCAGCAGCGACAGGGGCCGTCGGCTGTTTTTT,CASSDRGRRLFF
NA,TRBV19,14,TRBJ1-5,NA,TGTGCCACCTCTGATCGGGCTCCCAATCAGCCCCAGCATTTT,CATSDRAPNQPQHF
NA,TRBV5-1,14,TRBJ2-3,NA,TGCGCCAGCGGACGCCGGGTTCCGACAGATACGCAGTATTTT,CASGRRVPTDTQYF
NA,TRBV5-1,15,TRBJ1-1,NA,TGCGCCAGCAGCTTGGATGTGGCGAGGAACACTGAAGCTTTCTTT,CASSLDVARNTEAFF
NA,TRBV11-2,14,TRBJ2-3,NA,TGTGCCAGCAGCTTTTCCAGGGCCGGAGATACGCAGTATTTT,CASSFSRAGDTQYF
NA,TRBV6-2/TRBV6-3,19,TRBJ2-3,TRBD2,TGTGCCAGCAGTAGGCCGGGACTAGCGGGGGGAGTTAGCACAGATACGCAGTATTTT,CASSRPGLAGGVSTDTQYF
once,TRBV25-1,12,TRBJ1-1,TRBD1,TGTGCCAGCAAGGGACAGGCCATTGAAGCTTTCTTT,CASKGQAIEAFF
NA,TRBV6-5,15,TRBJ1-2,TRBD1,TGTGCCAGCAGTGACTCACAGGGGGTTTGGAATGGCTACACCTTC,CASSDSQGVWNGYTF
NA,TRBV11-1,13,TRBJ1-1,NA,TGTGCCAGCAGCTTAAAGGGGGGAACTGAAGCTTTCTTT,CASSLKGGTEAFF
NA,TRBV10-2,18,TRBJ2-7,NA,TGCGCCAGCAGTGAGTCGACAATAGGGGTTAGGGAGATACTCGAGCAGTACTTC,CASSESTIGVREILEQYF
NA,TRBV4-3,15,TRBJ2-1,NA,TGCGCCAGCAGCCAAGGGGACGGGGTGTACAATGAGCAGTTCTTC,CASSQGDGVYNEQFF
NA,TRBV6-2/TRBV6-3,14,TRBJ1-4,NA,TGTGCCAGCAGTGTCGGGGGCTTTAATGAAAAACTGTTTTTT,CASSVGGFNEKLFF
few,TRBV2,15,TRBJ1-6,NA,TGTGCCAGCAGTGAAACGGGACAAAGTAATTCACCCCTCCACTTT,CASSETGQSNSPLHF
NA,TRBV27,15,TRBJ2-1,NA,TGTGCCAGCAGTCGATCGCCGACCCTTGACAATGAGCAGTTCTTC,CASSRSPTLDNEQFF
NA,TRBV7-2,15,TRBJ2-7,NA,TGTGCCAGCAGCTTAGTAAGGCAGACTGACTACGAGCAGTACTTC,CASSLVRQTDYEQYF
NA,TRBV12-3/TRBV12-4,13,TRBJ1-2,NA,TGTGCCAGCACCCCGACGGTCCTATATGGCTACACCTTC,CASTPTVLYGYTF
NA,TRBV18,12,TRBJ2-7,NA,TGTGCCAGCTCACCTGACGGATACGAGCAGTACTTC,CASSPDGYEQYF
NA,TRBV3-1/TRBV3-2,16,TRBJ2-1,TRBD2,TGTGCCAGCAGCCCTCCGGGACTAGCGGGAATTAGTGAGCAGTTCTTC,CASSPPGLAGISEQFF
NA,TRBV9,15,TRBJ2-3,TRBD2,TGTGCCAGCAGCGTAGTGGCGGGAGCCACAGATACGCAGTATTTT,CASSVVAGATDTQYF
few,TRBV20-1,13,TRBJ1-5,NA,TGCAGTGCTAGTGGAGTGAGCAATCAGCCCCAGCATTTT,CSASGVSNQPQHF
NA,TRBV9,14,TRBJ2-4,NA,TGTGCCAGCAGCGTAGAATGGAGCAAAAACATTCAGTACTTC,CASSVEWSKNIQYF
NA,TRBV5-5,16,TRBJ2-4,NA,TGTGCCAGCAGCTTGGTTGGCACACTAGCCAAAAACATTCAGTACTTC,CASSLVGTLAKNIQYF
NA,TRBV3-1/TRBV3-2,18,TRBJ2-7,NA,TGTGCCAGCAGCCAAGAAGTGAGGCGGGTCCTAGTTTTCTACGAGCAGTACTTC,CASSQEVRRVLVFYEQYF
NA,TRBV5-4,16,TRBJ2-3,TRBD1,TGTGCCAGCAGCTTTACAGGGGGCGCAGGCACAGATACGCAGTATTTT,CASSFTGGAGTDTQYF
NA,TRBV7-2,17,TRBJ1-2,TRBD1,TGTGCCAGCAGCCCCTCCGGGACAGGGACGGTTGCCTATGGCTACACCTTC,CASSPSGTGTVAYGYTF
NA,TRBV7-6,15,TRBJ2-7,NA,TGTGCCAGCAGCCCCTCCTCGTGGACGTCCTACGAGCAGTACTTC,CASSPSSWTSYEQYF
NA,TRBV5-1,17,TRBJ2-1,TRBD2,TGCGCCAGCAGCCCCTTAGGGACTAGCGGGGGGGCCGACGAGCAGTTCTTC,CASSPLGTSGGADEQFF